This T cell receptor beta chain was captured in a study of blood T cells in healthy people across ages. About the research overall: Through template switching, about one barcoded beta molecule was captured per two T cells, as measured in model experiments.

Trimming took 6 bases from V and 8 from J; bases not matched to a gene: 9. Germline CDR1 and CDR2: SGHTA and FQGNSA. CDR3 size: 15 residues. This clonotype came up many times. Sample-barcoded 5' priming and a J-beta primer mix drove a second PCR of 7 to 11 cycles. No fewer than 3 million CDR3-containing paired-end reads came from each sample. TCRdb re-derived calls from the 5' RACE reads in MiXCR, one entry per CDR3 protein. This sample has 1.5 million to 2 million distinct CDR3 sequences, with about 39% found just once. Sequenced input: blood. The chain links TRBV7-2 to TRBJ2-3; 12 positions agree with TRBD1. This TCR derives from a human donor in good health. Here the CDR3 DNA reads TGTGCCAGCAGAACCGGGACAGGGGGCCCTCCTACGCAGTATTTT. It yields the protein CASRTGTGGPPTQYF. Combining the CDR3 with reference TRBV7-2 and TRBJ2-3 gives the whole variable domain GAGVSQSPSNKVTEKGKDVELRCDPISGHTALYWYRQSLGQGLEFLIYFQGNSAPDKSGLPSDRFSAERTGGSVSTLTIQRTQQEDSAVYLCASRTGTGGPPTQYFGPGTRLTVL.